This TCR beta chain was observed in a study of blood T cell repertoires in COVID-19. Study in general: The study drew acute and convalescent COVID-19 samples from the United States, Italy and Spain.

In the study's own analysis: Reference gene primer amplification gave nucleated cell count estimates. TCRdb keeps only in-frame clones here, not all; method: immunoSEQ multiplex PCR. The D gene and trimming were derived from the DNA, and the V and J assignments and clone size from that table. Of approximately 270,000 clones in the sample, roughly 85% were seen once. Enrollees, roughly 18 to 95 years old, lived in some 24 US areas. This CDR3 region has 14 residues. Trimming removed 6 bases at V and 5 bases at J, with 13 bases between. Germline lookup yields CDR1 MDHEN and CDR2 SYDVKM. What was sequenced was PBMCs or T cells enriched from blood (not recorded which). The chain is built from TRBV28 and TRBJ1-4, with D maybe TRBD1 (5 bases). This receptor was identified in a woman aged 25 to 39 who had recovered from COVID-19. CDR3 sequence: CASSPWGRNEKLFF. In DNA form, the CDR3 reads TGTGCCAGCAGCCCATGGGGCCGCAATGAAAAACTGTTTTTT.